These 15 T cell receptor beta chains were all obtained from the same sample, sequenced in a study of cytomegalovirus exposure and HLA in healthy donors (TCRdb year 2017). Preparation of the library involved the immunoSEQ multiplex PCR assay. TCRdb re-hosts the immuneACCESS table, in-frame sequences only. Its copies lack some clones; in the studies checked, an unresolved V gene accounts for under half of them, and the cause for the rest is not known. The sample yields roughly 70,000 clones; 96% were counted once. The ten largest clones represent under 2.5% of the sample. Sample: PBMCs. These receptors all stem from a young man in good health and CMV-seronegative.

This sequence joins TRBV9 and TRBJ1-1, with unresolved D. The germline V gene has CDR1 SGDLS and CDR2 YYNGEE. The CDR3 loop spans 12 amino acids. V was trimmed by 3 bases and J by 3 bases, leaving 6 bases between them. In DNA, the CDR3 is TGTGCCAGCAGCGGCTTAGACACTGAAGCTTTCTTT. Residues: CASSGLDTEAFF. Drawing the rest from reference TRBV9 and TRBJ1-1, the complete variable domain is DSGVTQTPKHLITATGQRVTLRCSPRSGDLSVYWYQQSLDQGLQFLIQYYNGEERAKGNILERFSAQQFPDLHSELNLSSLELGDSALYFCASSGLDTEAFFGQGTRLTVV.

The V and J genes are TRBV7-9 and TRBJ2-7; D uncertain. Per germline, CDR1 SEHNR and CDR2 FQNEAQ (reference sequence). The CDR3 spans 17 residues. V lost 1 base, J lost 5 bases, and 21 bases lay in between. The CDR3: CASSLGNSVLSQDEQYF. The CDR3 nucleotides are TGTGCCAGCAGCTTAGGGAACTCGGTACTTTCCCAGGACGAGCAGTACTTC.

This chain joins TRBV11-3 and TRBJ2-5; TRBD1 is a possible D gene (6 bases). Looked up from germline, CDR1 is SGHNT and CDR2 is YENEEA. The V end was cut by 5 bases, the J end by 9 bases, with 16 bases between. The CDR3 covers 13 residues. The CDR3 protein is CASSRGHPEAQYF. CDR3 nucleotides: TGTGCCAGCAGCCGGGGACACCCCGAGGCCCAGTACTTC. Full variable domain (rest looked up from reference TRBV11-3 and TRBJ2-5): EAGVVQSPRYKIIEKKQPVAFWCNPISGHNTLYWYLQNLGQGPELLIRYENEEAVDDSQLPKDRFSAERLKGVDSTLKIQPAELGDSAVYLCASSRGHPEAQYFGPGTRLLVL.

V and J are TRBV11-3 and TRBJ2-7; 11 nucleotides agree with TRBD1. The V segment lost 5 bases and the J segment 5 bases; nucleotides outside the gene matches: 14. Germline V CDR1 and CDR2: SGHNT, YENEEA. The CDR3 sequence is 17 residues long. Here the CDR3 DNA reads TGTGCCAGCAGCCCAGGGGGCGGACAGGGGGCGTTTAACGAGCAGTACTTC. Protein: CASSPGGGQGAFNEQYF.

This chain links TRBV9 with TRBJ2-3; TRBD2 is a possible D gene (6 bases). This CDR3 comprises 15 residues. V shed 2 bases and J shed 0 bases, with 10 bases lying between them. CDR1 is SGDLS and CDR2 is YYNGEE in the germline V gene. The CDR3 sequence is CASSVGGLSTDTQYF. CDR3 bases: TGTGCCAGCAGCGTGGGGGGACTCAGCACAGATACGCAGTATTTT.

The chain employs TRBV5-4 and TRBJ2-6; 8 nucleotides line up with TRBD2. The J segment lost 3 bases and the V segment lost 4 bases, leaving 6 bases of the junction unmatched. There are 16 residues in the CDR3. Germline CDR1 and CDR2: SGHNT and YYREEE (reference sequence). CDR3 DNA sequence: TGTGCCAGCAGCGACGGGGGGGGCAGTGGGGCCAACGTCCTGACTTTC. Translating it yields CASSDGGGSGANVLTF.

The chain recombines TRBV19 with TRBJ2-3; a weak D match, TRBD2 (6 bases). V was cut by 8 bases and J by 0 bases, with 15 bases left in between. The CDR3 loop spans 15 amino acids. CDR1 is LNHDA and CDR2 is SQIVND in the germline V gene (reference sequence). CDR3 in amino acids: CASGGGTASTDTQYF. CDR3 coding DNA: TGTGCCAGTGGCGGAGGGACCGCTAGCACAGATACGCAGTATTTT.

This clone was seen more than once but under ten times. The J gene is TRBJ1-4, the V gene TRBV9; TRBD1 matches 9 bases. The CDR3 runs 15 residues. CDR1 is SGDLS, CDR2 YYNGEE, per germline. After removal of 0 bases from V and 5 bases from J, the junction contained 2 bases not matched to a gene. CDR3 nucleotides: TGTGCCAGCAGCGTAGCGGGACAGGGCAATGAAAAACTGTTTTTT. Residues: CASSVAGQGNEKLFF.

The rearrangement links TRBV9 to TRBJ1-4; TRBD1 might be the D (5 bases). Germline V gene data show CDR1 as SGDLS and CDR2 as YYNGEE. The CDR3 is made up of 15 amino acids. Trimming shortened V by 2 bases and J by 2 bases, and 10 bases separated the two germline ends. In DNA form, the CDR3 reads TGTGCCAGCAGCGTTCAGGGTAACACTAATGAAAAACTGTTTTTT. Protein sequence: CASSVQGNTNEKLFF.

The chain has TRBV19 and TRBJ1-2, with D tentatively TRBD1 (5 bases). Germline lookup yields CDR1 LNHDA and CDR2 SQIVND (reference sequence). The CDR3 has 15 amino acids. V lost 7 bases to trimming and J lost 4 bases, with 19 bases between them. CDR3 loop: CASKQTGRRVYGYTF. CDR3 DNA sequence: TGTGCCAGTAAACAAACGGGACGGAGGGTCTATGGCTACACCTTC.

The V gene is TRBV4-1, the J gene TRBJ2-3; 9 nucleotides agree with TRBD1. V was pared by 0 bases and J by 0 bases, with 4 bases of the junction left unmatched. CDR3 size: 17 residues. Germline values: CDR1 MGHRA, CDR2 YSYEKL. CDR3 nucleotide sequence: TGCGCCAGCAGCCAAGAGGGACAGGGAACTAGCACAGATACGCAGTATTTT. Translation gives CASSQEGQGTSTDTQYF.

The chain has TRBV2 and TRBJ1-2, with D possibly matching TRBD1 (5 bases). Germline V gives CDR1 SNHLY, CDR2 FYNNEI. CDR3 size: 13 residues. The V end was cut by 4 bases, the J end by 2 bases, with 8 bases between. The CDR3 nucleotides are TGTGCCAGCAGTGCCAGGGTAAACTATGGCTACACCTTC. Its translation: CASSARVNYGYTF.

The chain has TRBV28 and TRBJ2-7; 7 nucleotides match TRBD1. J lost 5 bases, V lost 7 bases, and 2 bases had no gene match. This CDR3 spans 11 amino acids. Looked up from germline, CDR1 is MDHEN and CDR2 is SYDVKM. The CDR3 region is CASNRGHEQYF. Here the CDR3 DNA reads TGTGCCAGCAACAGGGGACACGAGCAGTACTTC.

The chain links TRBV6-6 to TRBJ1-2; D unclear. Germline V gives CDR1 MNHNY, CDR2 SVGAGI (reference sequence). V was shortened by 2 bases and J by 7 bases, with 5 bases between the two germline ends. This CDR3 contains 11 residues. CDR3 nucleotide sequence: TGTGCCAGCAGTTACGAAGCTGGCTACACCTTC. Protein product: CASSYEAGYTF.

V gene TRBV19 combines with J gene TRBJ1-4, with 9 positions matching TRBD1. Trimming removed 6 bases from V and 5 bases from J; junction bases left unmatched: 1. The CDR3 sequence is 13 residues long. Germline V gene data show CDR1 as LNHDA and CDR2 as SQIVND (reference sequence). The CDR3 nucleotides are TGTGCCAGTAGCGGGACAGGGAATGAAAAACTGTTTTTT. Translation: CASSGTGNEKLFF.